This T cell receptor beta chain emerged from a study of blood T cell repertoires in COVID-19. The method was immunoSEQ multiplex PCR; TCRdb's version includes in-frame clones alone and lacks a portion of them. The profile shows around 140,000 clones, around 90% of them singletons. The length of the CDR3 is 15 residues. Germline V gene data show CDR1 as GTSNPN and CDR2 as SVGIG (reference sequence). J lost 3 bases, V lost 0 bases, and 7 bases had no gene match. The TCR sequence derives from a woman aged 45-59 years with acute or convalescent COVID-19. The rearrangement links TRBV30 to TRBJ1-1; 7 bases align to TRBD1. Sample: peripheral blood. The CDR3 DNA is TGTGCCTGGAGTGTAATTGACAGGGATTACACTGAAGCTTTCTTT. Translating it yields CAWSVIDRDYTEAFF.